Each of the 32 T cell receptor beta chains below was sequenced from the same sample in a study of T cells after yellow fever vaccination. In TCRdb, the 5' RACE reads were re-called with MiXCR into one record per CDR3 protein. The data show under 200,000 distinct CDR3 sequences, about 7% seen once. This specimen consisted of CD4+ T cells sorted from PBMCs, obtained around 5 days after the first yellow fever vaccination. These receptors all come from a man aged 18 to 35 who received the YFV17D yellow fever vaccine.

In this sample, this clonotype turned up many times. The V and J genes are TRBV7-2 and TRBJ2-5, with D tentatively TRBD1 (6 bases). The germline V gene has CDR1 SGHTA and CDR2 FQGNSA. Trimming took 1 base from V and 5 from J, leaving 8 bases between them. This CDR3 has 13 residues. The CDR3 spells CASSLERGETQYF. The CDR3 DNA follows: TGTGCCAGCAGCTTAGAGAGGGGGGAGACCCAGTACTTC. Combining the CDR3 with reference TRBV7-2 and TRBJ2-5 gives the whole variable domain GAGVSQSPSNKVTEKGKDVELRCDPISGHTALYWYRQSLGQGLEFLIYFQGNSAPDKSGLPSDRFSAERTGGSVSTLTIQRTQQEDSAVYLCASSLERGETQYFGPGTRLLVL.

This clonotype was counted only a few times. This CDR3 reads CASSQEVAGGQETQYF. CDR3 bases: TGTGCCAGCAGCCAAGAGGTAGCGGGGGGCCAAGAGACCCAGTACTTC. The chain couples TRBV4-2 to TRBJ2-5, with 10 nucleotides matching TRBD2. Germline CDR1 LGHNA, CDR2 YNFKEQ. The CDR3 is 16 residues long. J lost 1 base, V lost 0 bases, and 2 bases had no gene match.

This clonotype has at least ten counts. This sequence joins TRBV7-6 and TRBJ2-4; D uncertain. The V end was cut by 4 bases, the J end by 9 bases, with 16 bases between. Germline values: CDR1 SGHVS, CDR2 FNYEAQ. CDR3 length: 14 residues. CDR3 sequence (DNA): TGTGCCAGCAGCTCAACTTATATATCCCGCATTCAGTACTTC. This gives the protein CASSSTYISRIQYF.

This clonotype was detected many times. This rearrangement joins TRBV9 to TRBJ1-5; 9 bases agree with TRBD1. The V gene's germline CDR1 is SGDLS and CDR2 YYNGEE. The V segment lost 3 bases and the J segment 5 bases; nucleotides outside the gene matches: 3. This CDR3 has 14 amino acids. CDR3 DNA: TGTGCCAGCAGCGAGGGACAGGGATATCAGCCCCAGCATTTT. Its protein product is CASSEGQGYQPQHF.

This clonotype was detected ten times or more. V is TRBV5-6 and J is TRBJ1-5, with TRBD1 identical over 8 bases. CDR1 and CDR2 (germline): SGHDT, YYEEEE. V was pared by 4 bases and J by 6 bases, with 9 bases of the junction left unmatched. This CDR3 spans 15 amino acids. CDR3 amino acids: CASSTGTGLGQPQHF. The DNA of the CDR3 is TGTGCCAGCAGCACCGGGACAGGTCTAGGTCAGCCCCAGCATTTT. Filled out from reference TRBV5-6 and TRBJ1-5, the complete variable domain reads DAGVTQSPTHLIKTRGQQVTLRCSPKSGHDTVSWYQQALGQGPQFIFQYYEEEERQRGNFPDRFSGHQFPNYSSELNVNALLLGDSALYLCASSTGTGLGQPQHFGDGTRLSIL.

This clonotype was observed a few times. V usage is TRBV20-1 and J usage is TRBJ1-4; TRBD1 is a possible D gene (6 bases). Trimming removed 3 bases from V and 5 bases from J, with 10 bases in between. CDR1 is DFQATT, CDR2 SNEGSKA, per germline (reference sequence). This CDR3 is built from 13 residues. Here the CDR3 reads CSARDSLNEKLFF. CDR3 sequence (DNA): TGCAGTGCTAGGGACAGCTTAAATGAAAAACTGTTTTTT.

There are many counts of this clonotype. The chain is built from TRBV7-9 and TRBJ2-5; D is possibly TRBD2 (5 bases). The CDR3 sequence is 13 residues long. Trimming took off 5 bases at V and 2 bases at J, with 9 bases between the two ends. Germline V CDR1 and CDR2: SEHNR, FQNEAQ (reference sequence). Here the CDR3 reads CASSIPGQETQYF. The CDR3 DNA reads TGTGCCAGCAGCATCCCGGGGCAAGAGACCCAGTACTTC.

The table lists this clonotype with many counts. The chain has TRBV28 and TRBJ1-4, with TRBD1 matching over 10 bases. The germline CDR1 and CDR2 sequences are MDHEN and SYDVKM. Trimming cost V 3 bases and J 7 bases; bases outside gene matches: 5. CDR3 length equals 15 residues. In nucleotides, the CDR3 is TGTGCCAGCAGTTTCGGACAGGGGGGGGCTGAAAAACTGTTTTTT. This translates into CASSFGQGGAEKLFF.

This clonotype was seen only a few times. CDR3 region: CATSRDQGVGEQYF. In DNA, the CDR3 is TGTGCCACCAGCAGAGACCAGGGCGTAGGCGAGCAGTACTTC. The gene calls are TRBV15 and TRBJ2-7; D might be TRBD1 (5 bases). The germline V gene encodes CDR1 LNHNV and CDR2 YYDKDF (reference sequence). CDR3 length: 14 amino acids. The V and J ends lost 0 bases and 6 bases respectively, with 12 bases between them.

This clonotype was seen a few times. The V and J genes are TRBV11-2 and TRBJ2-7; D might be TRBD1 or TRBD2, each matching 6 bases. Trimming took off 5 bases at V and 1 base at J, with 15 bases between the two ends. Germline CDR1 is SGHAT and CDR2 is FQNNGV. CDR3 length equals 15 residues. The chain's CDR3 is CASSEPWRGSYEQYF. CDR3 sequence (DNA): TGTGCCAGCAGCGAACCATGGAGGGGGTCCTACGAGCAGTACTTC.

In this sample, this clonotype turned up many times. The CDR3 region has the DNA TGTGCCAGCAGCGTAGCTGTCGGCCGGACCCAAGAGACCCAGTACTTC. As protein: CASSVAVGRTQETQYF. V usage is TRBV9 and J usage is TRBJ2-5, with D hard to call. Trimming removed 0 bases from V and 1 base from J, with 13 bases in between. CDR1 and CDR2 (germline): SGDLS, YYNGEE. The CDR3 is made up of 16 amino acids.

At least ten counts were recorded for this clonotype. This chain links TRBV7-2 with TRBJ2-3; D tentatively fits TRBD1 or TRBD2 (6 bases each). Trimming removed 6 bases from V and 7 bases from J, with 20 bases in between. This CDR3 is built from 15 residues. Germline-derived CDR1 and CDR2 are SGHTA and FQGNSA. The CDR3 loop reads CASRPTGAQTNTQYF. The CDR3 bases are TGTGCCAGCAGGCCGACGGGGGCGCAAACTAATACGCAGTATTTT.

This clonotype was counted a few times. This chain connects TRBV7-7 to TRBJ1-1, with no clear D. The V gene lost 5 bases and the J gene lost 0 bases, with 13 bases spanning the gap. This CDR3 region has 15 residues. Germline CDR1 is SSHAT and CDR2 is FNYEAQ (reference sequence). CDR3 amino acids: CASSARTSMNTEAFF. CDR3 in DNA: TGTGCCAGCAGCGCCCGGACCAGCATGAACACTGAAGCTTTCTTT.

This clonotype showed up just a few times. The chain combines TRBV4-3 with TRBJ1-2, with 7 bases lining up with TRBD1. The CDR3 runs to 12 residues. The germline V gene has CDR1 LGHNA and CDR2 YSLEER. Trimming at V came to 3 bases and at J to 8 bases, leaving 3 bases not matched to a gene. CDR3 residues: CASSHTGVGYTF. In DNA, the CDR3 is TGCGCCAGCAGCCACACAGGGGTGGGCTACACCTTC.

This clonotype was counted many times. The chain recombines TRBV4-2 with TRBJ2-1; 10 bases line up with TRBD2. The ends lost 2 bases at V and 7 bases at J; junction bases unmatched: 17. This CDR3 has 19 residues. CDR1 and CDR2 (germline): LGHNA, YNFKEQ. The CDR3 sequence: CASSQQGGLAGARGNEQFF. The CDR3 DNA reads TGTGCCAGCAGCCAACAAGGAGGTCTAGCGGGGGCCCGGGGTAATGAGCAGTTCTTC.

The J gene is TRBJ2-3, the V gene TRBV5-1; D is ambiguous. The germline V gene encodes CDR1 SGHRS and CDR2 YFSETQ. V was shortened by 3 bases and J by 0 bases, with 11 bases between the two germline ends. The CDR3 loop spans 15 amino acids. The CDR3 loop is CASSSSPTSTDTQYF. DNA of the CDR3: TGCGCCAGCAGCTCCTCCCCGACTAGCACAGATACGCAGTATTTT.

This clonotype was seen only a few times. This chain links TRBV12-3 or TRBV12-4 with TRBJ2-1, with 9 nucleotides matching TRBD1. The CDR3 sequence is 14 residues long. The trim removed 8 bases at V and 8 bases at J, leaving 10 bases unmatched. This CDR3 is CASHTPGTGYEQFF. CDR3 bases: TGTGCCAGCCATACGCCCGGGACAGGGTATGAGCAGTTCTTC.

This clonotype was seen only a few times. The chain couples TRBV29-1 to TRBJ2-1; D not resolved. V was pared by 7 bases and J by 6 bases, with 16 bases between. CDR3 length: 13 residues. CDR1 is SQVTM and CDR2 is ANQGSEA in the germline V gene. CDR3 coding DNA: TGCAGCGGTCTCAGGCCTACGAGCAATGAGCAGTTCTTC. Translated: CSGLRPTSNEQFF.

This clonotype was seen a few times. V is TRBV7-2 and J is TRBJ2-5, with TRBD2 identical over 9 bases. CDR1 SGHTA and CDR2 FQGNSA come from the germline V gene. The V gene end was trimmed by 5 bases and the J gene end by 8 bases; junction bases not matched to a gene: 12. This CDR3 has 15 residues. The CDR3 sequence is CASSPQARGGGTQYF. The CDR3, as DNA: TGTGCCAGCAGCCCCCAGGCGCGGGGGGGCGGTACCCAGTACTTC.

At least ten counts were recorded for this clonotype. The rearrangement joins TRBV3-1 to TRBJ2-7, with 9 bases aligning to TRBD1. Germline CDR1 is LGHDT and CDR2 is YNNKEL (reference sequence). The CDR3 runs to 13 residues. With 4 bases clipped from V and 5 bases from J, the junction kept 3 bases outside the gene matches. CDR3 protein: CASSLGQGHEQYV. DNA of the CDR3: TGTGCCAGCAGCCTGGGACAGGGCCACGAGCAGTACGTC.

There are a few counts of this clonotype. The chain is built from TRBV7-9 and TRBJ2-1; D gene uncertain. The CDR3 contains 13 residues. V was pared by 5 bases and J by 9 bases, with 14 bases between. Germline CDR1 and CDR2: SEHNR and FQNEAQ (reference sequence). For the CDR3, the DNA is TGTGCCAGCAGCCTACTCCACGATCGTGAGCAGTTCTTC. It is translated as CASSLLHDREQFF. Supplemented by reference TRBV7-9 and TRBJ2-1, the full variable domain reads DTGVSQNPRHKITKRGQNVTFRCDPISEHNRLYWYRQTLGQGPEFLTYFQNEAQLEKSRLLSDRFSAERPKGSFSTLEIQRTEQGDSAMYLCASSLLHDREQFFGPGTRLTVL.

V usage is TRBV7-2 and J usage is TRBJ2-7; tentatively, D is TRBD1 (7 bases). Trimming took 3 bases from V and 7 from J, leaving 13 bases between them. The CDR3 loop spans 13 amino acids. Germline assignment: CDR1 SGHTA and CDR2 FQGNSA. CDR3 DNA sequence: TGTGCCAGCAGCTTTAGACAGGGAGGAGAGCAGTACTTC. Translating it yields CASSFRQGGEQYF.

This clonotype was found many times. The J gene is TRBJ2-3, the V gene TRBV5-1; the D gene is possibly TRBD2 (5 bases). The V gene lost 3 bases and the J gene lost 0 bases, with 8 bases spanning the gap. CDR3 length equals 14 residues. CDR1 is SGHRS, CDR2 YFSETQ, per germline. CDR3 protein: CASSYGESTDTQYF. Written as DNA, the CDR3 is TGCGCCAGCAGCTACGGGGAAAGCACAGATACGCAGTATTTT.

Of note for this clonotype: A read error is possible here, since a much larger clone lies one base away. The chain couples TRBV11-2 to TRBJ2-1, with 11 nucleotides matching TRBD2. The CDR3 sequence is 14 residues long. The J segment lost 8 bases and the V segment lost 3 bases, leaving 3 bases of the junction unmatched. Germline values: CDR1 SGHAT, CDR2 FQNNGV. The CDR3 coding sequence is TGTGCCAGCAGCTTTATACTAGCGGGGGATGAGCAGTTCTTC. Protein: CASSFILAGDEQFF.

This clonotype occurred a few times. V and J are TRBV29-1 and TRBJ1-3; D not certain. Trimming took 1 base from V and 4 from J, leaving 5 bases between them. CDR1 and CDR2 from the germline V gene are SQVTM and ANQGSEA. The CDR3 has 12 amino acids. The CDR3 sequence: CSVEGSGNTIYF. The CDR3, as DNA: TGCAGCGTTGAAGGCTCGGGAAACACCATATATTTT.

This clonotype has just a few counts. This chain links TRBV5-4 with TRBJ2-7; D is possibly TRBD1 or TRBD2 (5 bases each). CDR1 SGHNT and CDR2 YYREEE come from the germline V gene (reference sequence). The CDR3 length is 13 residues. The CDR3 protein is CASSSDHQGAQTV. The CDR3 bases are TGTGCCAGCAGCTCGGATCATCAGGGAGCGCAGACAGTC.

This clonotype was seen many times. This chain connects TRBV6-5 to TRBJ1-6; tentative D call: TRBD1 (6 bases). This CDR3 is built from 16 residues. Germline loops: CDR1 MNHEY, CDR2 SVGAGI. Trimming stripped 7 bases from V and 10 bases from J, with 23 bases between. CDR3 protein: CASTPAGTWGQSPLHF. In DNA, the CDR3 is TGTGCCAGCACCCCCGCCGGGACCTGGGGACAATCACCCCTCCACTTT.

This clonotype appeared many times. The chain combines TRBV7-2 with TRBJ1-1; D is unresolved. Germline-derived CDR1 and CDR2 are SGHTA and FQGNSA. This CDR3 spans 13 amino acids. V was cut by 0 bases and J by 4 bases, with 6 bases left in between. The CDR3 loop reads CASSLAPGTEAFF. The CDR3, as DNA: TGTGCCAGCAGCTTAGCGCCGGGCACTGAAGCTTTCTTT.

The table lists this clonotype with many counts. The gene calls are TRBV3-1 and TRBJ2-3; D is possibly TRBD1 (6 bases). CDR1 and CDR2 (germline): LGHDT, YNNKEL (reference sequence). The CDR3 covers 16 residues. Deletions cut 1 base from V and 11 bases from J, with 22 bases between. CDR3 coding DNA: TGTGCCAGCAGCCAAGTTTCACTTCGACAGGCCCAGGGGCAGTATTTT. Translating it yields CASSQVSLRQAQGQYF.

This clonotype was found a few times. The chain recombines TRBV2 with TRBJ2-5; D possibly corresponds to TRBD1 (6 bases). Germline loops: CDR1 SNHLY, CDR2 FYNNEI. Trimming pared 8 bases from V and 1 base from J, leaving 8 bases between. The CDR3 is 12 residues long. In nucleotides, the CDR3 is TGTGCCAGCGCGGACAGCCAAGAGACCCAGTACTTC. Protein sequence: CASADSQETQYF.

This clonotype has only a few counts. V and J are TRBV5-4 and TRBJ2-3; TRBD1 agrees at 7 bases. Germline V gene lookup returns CDR1 SGHNT and CDR2 YYREEE (reference sequence). J gave up 4 bases and V 0 bases, and 5 bases lay outside the gene matches. This CDR3 comprises 15 residues. CDR3 nucleotide sequence: TGTGCCAGCAGCTTGGGACAGGGTGGTCCAGATACGCAGTATTTT. Translation gives CASSLGQGGPDTQYF.

In its sample, this clonotype was seen many times. The chain is built from TRBV5-5 and TRBJ2-1; D is perhaps TRBD2 (6 bases). Germline loops: CDR1 SGHKS, CDR2 YYEKEE (reference sequence). Trimming cost V 0 bases and J 2 bases, with 9 bases left between them. The CDR3 consists of 15 residues. The CDR3 protein is CASSLAAGPYNEQFF. In nucleotides, the CDR3 is TGTGCCAGCAGCTTGGCCGCGGGACCCTACAATGAGCAGTTCTTC.